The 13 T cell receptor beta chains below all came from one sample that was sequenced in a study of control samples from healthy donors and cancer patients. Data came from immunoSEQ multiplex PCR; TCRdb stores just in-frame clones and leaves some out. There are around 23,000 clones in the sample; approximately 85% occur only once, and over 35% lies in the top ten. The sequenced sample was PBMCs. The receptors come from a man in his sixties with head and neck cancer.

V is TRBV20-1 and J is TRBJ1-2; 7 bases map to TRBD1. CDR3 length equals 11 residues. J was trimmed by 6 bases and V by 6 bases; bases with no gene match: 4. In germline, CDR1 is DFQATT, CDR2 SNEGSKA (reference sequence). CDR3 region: CSAVQGNGYTF. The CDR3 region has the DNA TGCAGTGCGGTACAGGGGAATGGCTACACCTTC.

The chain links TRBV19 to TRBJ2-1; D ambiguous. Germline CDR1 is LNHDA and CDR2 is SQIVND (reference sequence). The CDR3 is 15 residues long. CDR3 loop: CASVGSRSSSDEQFF. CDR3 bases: TGTGCGTCAGTCGGCAGTAGGTCGAGTTCGGATGAGCAGTTCTTC. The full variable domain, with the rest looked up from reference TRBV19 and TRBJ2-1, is DGGITQSPKYLFRKEGQNVTLSCEQNLNHDAMYWYRQDPGQGLRLIYYSQIVNDFQKGDIAEGYSVSREKKESFPLTVTSAQKNPTAFYLCASVGSRSSSDEQFFGPGTRLTVL.

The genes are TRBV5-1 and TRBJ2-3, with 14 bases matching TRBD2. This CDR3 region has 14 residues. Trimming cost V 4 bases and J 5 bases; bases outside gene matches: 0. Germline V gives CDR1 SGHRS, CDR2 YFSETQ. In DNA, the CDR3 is TGCGCCAGCAGCGGACTAGCGGGAGGAGATACGCAGTATTTT. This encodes CASSGLAGGDTQYF.

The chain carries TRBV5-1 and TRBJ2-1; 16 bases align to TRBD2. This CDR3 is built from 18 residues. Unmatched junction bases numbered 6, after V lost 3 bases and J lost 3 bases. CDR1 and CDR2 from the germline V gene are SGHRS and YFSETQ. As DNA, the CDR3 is TGCGCCAGCAGCTCTACCGGGACTAGCGGGAGGGACTACAATGAGCAGTTCTTC. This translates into CASSSTGTSGRDYNEQFF.

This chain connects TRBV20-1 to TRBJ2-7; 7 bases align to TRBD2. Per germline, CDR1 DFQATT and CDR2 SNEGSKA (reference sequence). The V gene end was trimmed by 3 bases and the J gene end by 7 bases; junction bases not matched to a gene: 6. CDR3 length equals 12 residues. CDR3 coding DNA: TGCAGTGCTAGTCCCGGGGAGGGGGAGCAGTACGTC. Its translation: CSASPGEGEQYV.

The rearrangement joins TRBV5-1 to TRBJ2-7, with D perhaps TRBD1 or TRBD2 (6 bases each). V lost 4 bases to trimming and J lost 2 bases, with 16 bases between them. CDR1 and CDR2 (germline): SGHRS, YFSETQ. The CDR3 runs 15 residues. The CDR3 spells CASSVAGHGTYEQYV. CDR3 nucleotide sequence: TGCGCCAGCAGCGTGGCGGGACACGGAACCTACGAGCAGTACGTC.

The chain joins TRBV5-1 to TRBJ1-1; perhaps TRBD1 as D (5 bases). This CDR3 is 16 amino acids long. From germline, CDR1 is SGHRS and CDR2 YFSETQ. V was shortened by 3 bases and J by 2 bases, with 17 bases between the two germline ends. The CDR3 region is CASSSWLGTINTEAFF. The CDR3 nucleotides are TGCGCCAGCAGCTCCTGGCTCGGGACGATAAACACTGAAGCTTTCTTT.

The CDR3 region has the DNA TGCGCCAGCAGCTTGGACGGCTACGAGCAGTACTTC. Protein sequence: CASSLDGYEQYF. The gene calls are TRBV5-1 and TRBJ2-7; D is ambiguous. Germline lookup yields CDR1 SGHRS and CDR2 YFSETQ. V was shortened by 0 bases and J by 3 bases, with 4 bases between the two germline ends. CDR3 length: 12 amino acids.

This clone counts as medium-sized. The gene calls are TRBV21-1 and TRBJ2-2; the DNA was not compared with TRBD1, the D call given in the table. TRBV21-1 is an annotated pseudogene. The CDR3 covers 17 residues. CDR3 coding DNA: TGTGCCAGCAGCATGGTCCTGGGGGACAGAAACACCGGGGAGCTGTTTTTT. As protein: CASSMVLGDRNTGELFF.

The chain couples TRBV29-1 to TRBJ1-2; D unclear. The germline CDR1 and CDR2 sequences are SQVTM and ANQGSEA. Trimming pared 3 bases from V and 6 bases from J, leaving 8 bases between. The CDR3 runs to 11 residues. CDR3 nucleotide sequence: TGCAGCGTTGACGTCAACGATGGCTACACCTTC. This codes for CSVDVNDGYTF.

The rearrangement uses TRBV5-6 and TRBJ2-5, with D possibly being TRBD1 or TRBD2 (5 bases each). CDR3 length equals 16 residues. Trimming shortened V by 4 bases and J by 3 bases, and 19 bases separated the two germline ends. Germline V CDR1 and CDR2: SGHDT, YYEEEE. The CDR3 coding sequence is TGTGCCAGCAGCCGAATAGGGACGGACCCAGAAGAGACCCAGTACTTC. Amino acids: CASSRIGTDPEETQYF. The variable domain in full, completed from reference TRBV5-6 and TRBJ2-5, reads DAGVTQSPTHLIKTRGQQVTLRCSPKSGHDTVSWYQQALGQGPQFIFQYYEEEERQRGNFPDRFSGHQFPNYSSELNVNALLLGDSALYLCASSRIGTDPEETQYFGPGTRLLVL.

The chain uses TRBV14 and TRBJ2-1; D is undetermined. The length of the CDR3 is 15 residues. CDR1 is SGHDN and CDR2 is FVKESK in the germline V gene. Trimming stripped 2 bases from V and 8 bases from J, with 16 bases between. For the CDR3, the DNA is TGTGCCAGCAGCCAACAAGGGCTTGAAAGGGATGAGCAGTTCTTC. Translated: CASSQQGLERDEQFF.

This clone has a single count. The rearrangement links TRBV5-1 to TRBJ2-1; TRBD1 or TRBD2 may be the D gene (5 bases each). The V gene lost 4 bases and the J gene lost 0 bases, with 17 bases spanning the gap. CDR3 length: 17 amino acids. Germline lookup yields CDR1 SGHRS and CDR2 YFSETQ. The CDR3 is CASSTEVDGTSYNEQFF. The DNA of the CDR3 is TGCGCCAGCAGCACCGAAGTGGACGGGACCTCCTACAATGAGCAGTTCTTC.